The 3 T cell receptor beta chains listed next were all sequenced from one sample in a study of control samples from healthy donors and cancer patients. Generated by immunoSEQ multiplex PCR, the TCRdb table keeps only in-frame clones and is missing some. Here the sample spans 150,000 to 170,000 clones, around 96% being singletons. The sequenced material came from blood. The origin of the receptors is a middle-aged man in good health.

This chain joins TRBV14 and TRBJ2-7, with TRBD1 matching over 7 bases. The CDR3 sequence is 15 residues long. The V segment lost 4 bases and the J segment 3 bases; nucleotides outside the gene matches: 9. Germline lookup yields CDR1 SGHDN and CDR2 FVKESK. The chain's CDR3 is CASSPLTGAHYEQYF. Written as DNA, the CDR3 is TGTGCCAGCAGCCCTCTAACAGGGGCGCACTACGAGCAGTACTTC.

The chain carries TRBV30 and TRBJ1-1; D uncertain. Trimming pared 1 base from V and 0 bases from J, leaving 3 bases between. The CDR3 extends over 12 amino acids. CDR1 and CDR2 (germline): GTSNPN, SVGIG (reference sequence). The CDR3: CAWSELNTEAFF. The CDR3 DNA follows: TGTGCCTGGAGTGAACTGAACACTGAAGCTTTCTTT.

Details on this clone: Other nucleotide sequences from this sample produce the same CDR3. This rearrangement joins TRBV19 to TRBJ2-7, with TRBD2 as a possible D gene (5 bases). The length of the CDR3 is 13 residues. Germline lookup yields CDR1 LNHDA and CDR2 SQIVND (reference sequence). V lost 1 base and J 3 bases, leaving 7 bases between the germline ends. The CDR3 here is CASSIASSYEQYF. The CDR3 nucleotides are TGTGCCAGTAGTATAGCTAGCAGCTACGAGCAGTACTTC.